The 15 T cell receptor beta chains in this list originate from one sample, sequenced in a study of vaccination and CD4 T cells after COVID-19. Their recognized antigens are unknown. Regarding treatment: roughly ten-day PBMC culture with coronavirus spike peptide pools or control peptides (ViraFEST assay). Cultured CD4+ T cells had their DNA profiled by the Oncomine TCR Beta short-read assay. MiXCR was run by TCRdb on the PCR reads, yielding one entry per CDR3 protein. The sample has 19,000 or so distinct CDR3 sequences, almost 40% seen once. Sequenced: CD4+ T cells from blood, cultured in vitro. Every receptor here comes from a human donor who had recovered from COVID-19.

The chain has TRBV5-1 and TRBJ2-7, with 9 bases identical to TRBD1. CDR3 length: 16 residues. Unmatched junction bases numbered 10, after V lost 6 bases and J lost 0 bases. Germline loops: CDR1 SGHRS, CDR2 YFSETQ. DNA for the CDR3: TGCGCCAGCACCATGGACAGGGGCCGCTCCTCCTACGAGCAGTACTTC. Encoded protein: CASTMDRGRSSYEQYF.

Points on this clonotype: The conserved phenylalanine or tryptophan is not found at the CDR3 terminus, so this likely reflects a read error. The chain couples TRBV20-1 to TRBJ2-3; 8 bases line up with TRBD1. CDR3 size: 13 residues. J lost 4 bases, V lost 6 bases, and 6 bases had no gene match. CDR1 DFQATT and CDR2 SNEGSKA come from the germline V gene (reference sequence). The CDR3: CSAPRQGPDTQYS. Written as DNA, the CDR3 is TGCAGTGCACCGCGACAGGGGCCAGATACGCAGTATTCT.

V is TRBV11-3 and J is TRBJ2-3; D remains unclear. Germline loops: CDR1 SGHNT, CDR2 YENEEA. Between the trimmed V and J ends, which lost 3 bases and 4 bases, there was a span of 5 bases. The CDR3 totals 12 residues. The CDR3 loop reads CASSLGADTQYF. Here the CDR3 DNA reads TGTGCCAGCAGCTTGGGCGCAGATACGCAGTATTTT.

The chain links TRBV20-1 to TRBJ1-5; TRBD1 is a possible D gene (5 bases). The CDR3 sequence is 13 residues long. V lost 5 bases and J lost 3, with 11 bases in between. From germline, CDR1 is DFQATT and CDR2 SNEGSKA (reference sequence). The CDR3 nucleotides read TGCAGTGCTCAGGGATCTGACAATCAGCCCCAGCATTTT. Amino acids: CSAQGSDNQPQHF.

The chain employs TRBV6-1 and TRBJ2-3; possible D gene TRBD1, 6 bases. V was pared by 6 bases and J by 2 bases, with 9 bases between. CDR1 is MNHNS, CDR2 SASEGT, per germline. The CDR3 contains 13 residues. The chain's CDR3 is CASSWTATDTQYF. For the CDR3, the DNA is TGTGCCAGCAGCTGGACAGCCACAGATACGCAGTATTTT.

This chain links TRBV6-2 or TRBV6-3 with TRBJ1-5; 7 positions agree with TRBD1. Unmatched junction bases numbered 13, after V lost 0 bases and J lost 2 bases. The germline CDR1 and CDR2 sequences are MNHEY and SVGEGT. The CDR3 runs to 19 residues. CDR3 sequence (DNA): TGTGCCAGCAGTTACTCGATCCCGGGACAGTATGGTGGCAATCAGCCCCAGCATTTT. This gives the protein CASSYSIPGQYGGNQPQHF.

CDR3 protein: CASSSSPLGAQYF. DNA for the CDR3: TGCGCCAGCAGTTCAAGTCCCTTAGGGGCCCAGTACTTC. This rearrangement joins TRBV5-1 to TRBJ2-5, with a weak D call TRBD1 (5 bases). Germline V gene lookup returns CDR1 SGHRS and CDR2 YFSETQ. V gave up 5 bases and J gave up 9 bases, with 17 bases separating them. The CDR3 runs to 13 residues. Supplemented by reference TRBV5-1 and TRBJ2-5, the full variable domain reads KAGVTQTPRYLIKTRGQQVTLSCSPISGHRSVSWYQQTPGQGLQFLFEYFSETQRNKGNFPGRFSGRQFSNSRSEMNVSTLELGDSALYLCASSSSPLGAQYFGPGTRLLVL.

The chain joins TRBV19 to TRBJ2-7; 10 nucleotides align to TRBD2. This CDR3 contains 14 residues. The germline V gene encodes CDR1 LNHDA and CDR2 SQIVND (reference sequence). The junction had 4 bases not matched to a gene; V was cut back by 6 bases and J by 2 bases. CDR3 residues: CASRVSGGTYEQYF. CDR3 in DNA: TGTGCCAGTAGAGTTAGCGGGGGGACCTACGAGCAGTACTTC.

This clonotype was seen once. The J gene is TRBJ1-3, the V gene TRBV6-1; a weak D match, TRBD1 (5 bases). The CDR3 is 17 residues long. The germline V gene has CDR1 MNHNS and CDR2 SASEGT. The V gene lost 7 bases and the J gene lost 3 bases, with 22 bases spanning the gap. CDR3 sequence reads: CASNLDGGGLNGNTIYF. Here the CDR3 DNA reads TGTGCCAGCAACCTCGACGGTGGGGGTTTGAATGGAAACACCATATATTTT.

A note on this clonotype: One end of the junction fails to match germline, which may point to a read error. The rearrangement links TRBV7-2 to TRBJ1-5; D is perhaps TRBD1 (6 bases). Germline V gene lookup returns CDR1 SGHTA and CDR2 FQGNSA. This CDR3 has 14 residues. The CDR3 region has the DNA TGTGCCAGCGGCTTGCGACAGGCGGTTCAGCCCCAGCATTTT. Translated: CASGLRQAVQPQHF.

The CDR3 bases are TGTGCCAGCAGTGCCGGGTACGAGCAGTACTTC. Protein sequence: CASSAGYEQYF. This chain joins TRBV25-1 and TRBJ2-7; no clear D. Trimming stripped 4 bases from V and 4 bases from J, with 5 bases between. Looked up from germline, CDR1 is MGHDK and CDR2 is SYGVNS. The length of the CDR3 is 11 residues.

Only a few counts were recorded for this clonotype. CDR3 DNA sequence: TGCAGTGCTTCCAGCGGGAGACTGTCCTACGAGCAGTACTTC. Residues: CSASSGRLSYEQYF. This chain joins TRBV20-1 and TRBJ2-7, with 8 bases that match TRBD2. The germline V gene has CDR1 DFQATT and CDR2 SNEGSKA (reference sequence). The CDR3 loop spans 14 amino acids. V shed 5 bases and J 1 base; nucleotides not matched to a gene: 7.

The chain couples TRBV20-1 to TRBJ2-7, with D uncertain. Germline CDR1 DFQATT, CDR2 SNEGSKA (reference sequence). This CDR3 has 15 amino acids. V was shortened by 6 bases and J by 0 bases, with 18 bases between the two germline ends. The CDR3 DNA reads as TGCAGTGCCAAGGCCCGAGCGAGAATCTCCTACGAGCAGTACTTC. This encodes CSAKARARISYEQYF.

This clonotype was seen a handful of times. The chain carries TRBV6-1 and TRBJ2-3, with 8 bases matching TRBD2. The V and J ends lost 7 bases and 4 bases, in that order; junction bases with no gene match: 13. The CDR3 extends over 16 amino acids. Germline V gene lookup returns CDR1 MNHNS and CDR2 SASEGT. The CDR3 DNA reads as TGTGCCAGCATCGGGAGCGGGAGTGTGACTCCAGATACGCAGTATTTT. Translation: CASIGSGSVTPDTQYF.

The chain carries TRBV6-2 or TRBV6-3 and TRBJ2-4, with D possibly being TRBD2 (6 bases). V lost 2 bases, J lost 3 bases, and 11 bases lay in between. The CDR3 consists of 15 residues. Germline lookup yields CDR1 MNHEY and CDR2 SVGEGT. The CDR3 region is CASSYRAGGKNIQYF. As DNA, the CDR3 is TGTGCCAGCAGTTACAGGGCCGGGGGCAAAAACATTCAGTACTTC.